This T cell receptor (beta chain) was sequenced in a study of technical replicates of blood from several donors. Clones were read by immunoSEQ multiplex PCR, and TCRdb kept only the in-frame ones, dropping some. Seen here are tens of thousands of clones, around 92% observed once, and the top ten hold under 0.55%. Deletions cut 0 bases from V and 2 bases from J, with 17 bases between. Germline V gene data show CDR1 as SGDLS and CDR2 as YYNGEE. This CDR3 spans 17 amino acids. Specimen: T cells isolated from PBMCs. The clonotype originates from a human donor in good health. The chain carries TRBV9 and TRBJ1-2, with D tentatively TRBD1 (5 bases). CDR3 sequence: CASSVASGRGSNYGYTF. The CDR3 bases are TGTGCCAGCAGCGTAGCTAGCGGGAGGGGATCGAACTATGGCTACACCTTC. Using reference TRBV9 and TRBJ1-2 for the parts outside the CDR3, the full variable domain is DSGVTQTPKHLITATGQRVTLRCSPRSGDLSVYWYQQSLDQGLQFLIQYYNGEERAKGNILERFSAQQFPDLHSELNLSSLELGDSALYFCASSVASGRGSNYGYTFGSGTRLTVV.